This TCR beta chain is drawn from a study of blood T cell repertoires in COVID-19. Participants were aged 18 to 89 years, lived in over 20 US areas, and enrolled virtually. Authors' analysis steps: It was from reference gene primer amplification that nucleated cell counts were estimated. The method was immunoSEQ multiplex PCR; TCRdb's version includes in-frame clones alone and lacks a portion of them. V and J calls and clone size are given by that table; D and trimming were obtained from the DNA. The top ten clones hold 5% to 6% of a sample with around 300,000 clones, roughly 88% of them seen once. The germline V gene encodes CDR1 KGHSH and CDR2 LQKENI. Deletions cut 3 bases from V and 0 bases from J, with 12 bases between. This CDR3 has 16 residues.

The sample was PBMCs or T cells enriched from blood (not recorded which). The sequence was collected from a man aged 25 to 40 who had recovered from COVID-19. The gene calls are TRBV18 and TRBJ2-1, with D possibly being TRBD2 (5 bases). As DNA, the CDR3 is TGTGCCAGCTCACCTGTAACGGGGAGCTCCTACAATGAGCAGTTCTTC. Its translation: CASSPVTGSSYNEQFF. Full variable domain (missing parts from reference TRBV18 and TRBJ2-1): NAGVMQNPRHLVRRRGQEARLRCSPMKGHSHVYWYRQLPEEGLKFMVYLQKENIIDESGMPKERFSAEFPKEGPSILRIQQVVRGDSAAYFCASSPVTGSSYNEQFFGPGTRLTVL.